The 6 T cell receptor beta chains given below trace back to one sample, sequenced in a study of blood T cells in healthy people across ages. A J-beta primer mix and a sample-barcoded 5' primer were used in a second PCR of about 6 to 12 cycles. TCRdb reprocessed the 5' RACE reads via MiXCR and lists one record per CDR3 protein. The sample lists about 750,000 distinct CDR3 sequences; 53% were seen once. Specimen: blood. All receptors come from a man older than 75 in good health.

This clonotype occurred once. The V gene is TRBV20-1, the J gene TRBJ1-4, with 7 nucleotides matching TRBD1. Per germline, CDR1 DFQATT and CDR2 SNEGSKA (reference sequence). V dropped 1 base and J dropped 10; count of bases not matched to a gene: 6. This CDR3 region has 13 residues. The DNA of the CDR3 is TGCAGTGCTAGAGTTGAGGGGGCTGGAAAACTGTTTTTT. Translation gives CSARVEGAGKLFF.

The chain recombines TRBV3-1 with TRBJ1-2; tentatively, D is TRBD1 (5 bases). The CDR3 length is 18 residues. V shed 4 bases and J shed 7 bases, with 28 bases lying between them. Germline CDR1 and CDR2: LGHDT and YNNKEL (reference sequence). Here the CDR3 reads CASSLGLAGTANGGGYTF. CDR3 nucleotide sequence: TGTGCCAGCAGCCTTGGGCTAGCCGGGACGGCCAACGGTGGTGGCTACACCTTC.

Concerning this clonotype: The junction does not match germline at one end; this may be a read error. The V call is TRBV12-3 or TRBV12-4, the J call TRBJ2-1, with D perhaps matching TRBD1 (6 bases). The CDR3 spans 16 residues. CDR3 sequence reads: CASSESWRMGAWEQFF. The CDR3, as DNA: TGCGCCAGCAGTGAATCCTGGCGGATGGGGGCATGGGAGCAGTTCTTC.

In nucleotides, the CDR3 is TGTGCCAGCAGTTTAGTAAGTTCGAAGACCCAGTACTTC. Residues: CASSLVSSKTQYF. The chain couples TRBV12-3 or TRBV12-4 to TRBJ2-5; no clear D gene. V was trimmed by 1 base and J by 6 bases, leaving 9 bases between them. The CDR3 totals 13 residues.

This clonotype was picked up one time. The rearrangement uses TRBV6-1 and TRBJ2-5; a weak D match, TRBD1 (6 bases). Germline V gene data show CDR1 as MNHNS and CDR2 as SASEGT. This CDR3 has 15 residues. V was clipped by 4 bases and J by 5 bases, with 17 bases between them. CDR3 region: CASSGSTGRFETQYF. CDR3 coding DNA: TGTGCCAGCAGTGGTTCGACAGGAAGATTTGAGACCCAGTACTTC.

The V call is TRBV3-1, the J call TRBJ1-1; no clear D gene. Germline V lookup: CDR1 LGHDT, CDR2 YNNKEL (reference sequence). V lost 2 bases and J lost 2, with 6 bases in between. The CDR3 is made up of 13 amino acids. Written as DNA, the CDR3 is TGTGCCAGCAGCCAACAACAAAACACTGAAGCTTTCTTT. It codes for CASSQQQNTEAFF. Looking up the rest from reference TRBV3-1 and TRBJ1-1 gives the full variable domain: DTAVSQTPKYLVTQMGNDKSIKCEQNLGHDTMYWYKQDSKKFLKIMFSYNNKELIINETVPNRFSPKSPDKAHLNLHINSLELGDSAVYFCASSQQQNTEAFFGQGTRLTVV.